This T cell receptor (beta chain) was profiled in a study of blood T cells in healthy people across ages. Points from the study as a whole: Per million T cells, the diversity of TCR beta decreased roughly linearly as age advanced.

The CDR3 is 16 residues long. Germline V gene data show CDR1 as SGHTA and CDR2 as FQGNSA. The J segment lost 0 bases and the V segment lost 4 bases, leaving 7 bases of the junction unmatched. To note about this clonotype: Antigen: not known.

A second PCR, run for roughly 6 to 11 cycles, used a sample-barcoded 5' primer plus a J-beta primer mix. One entry per CDR3 protein, called by TCRdb with MiXCR from the 5' RACE reads. The sample contains about 800,000 distinct CDR3 sequences, roughly 25% of which appear only once. The sample was also reused in another study, on T cells of mothers and their children. As reported in that work: The sample comes from eight or nine healthy Caucasian donors: mothers and children. Barcodes for each sample and 2-4 random nucleotides were added by the M1S primer used in the second PCR. In both related and unrelated pairs, TCR recombination output is shaped similarly by thymic selection.

Sequenced input: blood. The V call is TRBV7-2, the J call TRBJ2-3; 7 bases are a match to TRBD2. This receptor was obtained from a boy younger than 18 in good health. The CDR3 region is CASSSVLAESTDTQYF. In DNA, the CDR3 is TGTGCCAGCAGCTCCGTGCTAGCGGAGAGCACAGATACGCAGTATTTT. Full variable domain (remainder filled in from reference TRBV7-2 and TRBJ2-3): GAGVSQSPSNKVTEKGKDVELRCDPISGHTALYWYRQSLGQGLEFLIYFQGNSAPDKSGLPSDRFSAERTGGSVSTLTIQRTQQEDSAVYLCASSSVLAESTDTQYFGPGTRLTVL.